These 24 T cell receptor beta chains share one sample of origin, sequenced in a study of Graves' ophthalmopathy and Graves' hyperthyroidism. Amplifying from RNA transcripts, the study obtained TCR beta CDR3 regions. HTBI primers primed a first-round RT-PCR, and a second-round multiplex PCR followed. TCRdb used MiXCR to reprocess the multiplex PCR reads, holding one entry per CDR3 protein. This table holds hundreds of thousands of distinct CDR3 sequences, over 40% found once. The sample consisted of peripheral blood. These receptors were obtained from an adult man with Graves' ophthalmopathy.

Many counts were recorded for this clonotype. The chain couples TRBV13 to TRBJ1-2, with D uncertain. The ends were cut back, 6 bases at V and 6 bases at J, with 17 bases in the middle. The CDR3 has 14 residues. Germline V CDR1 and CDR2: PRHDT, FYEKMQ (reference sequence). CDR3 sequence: CASRSSQSSHGYTF. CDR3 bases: TGTGCCAGCAGGTCTTCTCAATCCTCTCATGGCTACACCTTC.

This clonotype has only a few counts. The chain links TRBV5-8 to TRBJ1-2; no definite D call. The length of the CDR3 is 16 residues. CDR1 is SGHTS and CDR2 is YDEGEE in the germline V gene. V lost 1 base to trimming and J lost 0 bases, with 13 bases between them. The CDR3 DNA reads TGTGCCAGCAGCTTGTTGAGCTTGCGAGCTAACTATGGCTACACCTTC. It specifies CASSLLSLRANYGYTF.

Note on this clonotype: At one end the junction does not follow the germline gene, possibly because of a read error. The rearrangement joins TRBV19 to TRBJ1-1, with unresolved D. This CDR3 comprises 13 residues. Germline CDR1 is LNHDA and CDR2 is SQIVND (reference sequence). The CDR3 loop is CASSIAENTEALF. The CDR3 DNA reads TGTGCCAGTAGTATAGCGGAGAACACTGAAGCTCTCTTT. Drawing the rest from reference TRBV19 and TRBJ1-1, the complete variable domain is DGGITQSPKYLFRKEGQNVTLSCEQNLNHDAMYWYRQDPGQGLRLIYYSQIVNDFQKGDIAEGYSVSREKKESFPLTVTSAQKNPTAFYLCASSIAENTEALFGQGTRLTVV.

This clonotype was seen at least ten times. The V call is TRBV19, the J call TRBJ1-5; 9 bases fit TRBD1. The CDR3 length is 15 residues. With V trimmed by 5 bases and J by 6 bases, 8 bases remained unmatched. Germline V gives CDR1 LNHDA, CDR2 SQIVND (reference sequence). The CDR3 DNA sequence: TGTGCCAGTAGTTTCCGGGACAGGGTCGGTCAGCCCCAGCATTTT. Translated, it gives CASSFRDRVGQPQHF.

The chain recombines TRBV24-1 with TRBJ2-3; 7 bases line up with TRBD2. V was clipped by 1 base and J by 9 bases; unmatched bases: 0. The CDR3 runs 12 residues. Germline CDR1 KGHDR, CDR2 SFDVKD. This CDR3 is CATSDLAGTQYF. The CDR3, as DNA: TGTGCCACCAGTGATTTAGCGGGGACGCAGTATTTT.

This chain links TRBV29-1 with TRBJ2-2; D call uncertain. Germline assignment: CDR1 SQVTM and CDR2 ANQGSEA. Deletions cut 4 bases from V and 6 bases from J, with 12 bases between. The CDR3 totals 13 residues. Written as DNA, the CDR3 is TGCAGCGTTGTTGGGGTTATGGCCGGGGAGCTGTTTTTT. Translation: CSVVGVMAGELFF.

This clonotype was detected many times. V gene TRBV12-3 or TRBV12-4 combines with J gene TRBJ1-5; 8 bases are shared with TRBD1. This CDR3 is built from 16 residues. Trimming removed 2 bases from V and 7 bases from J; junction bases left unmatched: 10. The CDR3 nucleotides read TGTGCCAGCAGTTTATCTAGCAGGGGGCAGGAGCAGCCCCAGCATTTT. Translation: CASSLSSRGQEQPQHF.

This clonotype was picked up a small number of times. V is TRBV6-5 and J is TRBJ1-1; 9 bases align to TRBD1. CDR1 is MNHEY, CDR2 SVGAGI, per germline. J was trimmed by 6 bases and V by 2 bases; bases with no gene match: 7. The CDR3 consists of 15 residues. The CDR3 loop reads CASSYADRGPPEAFF. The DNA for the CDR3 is TGTGCCAGCAGTTACGCGGACAGGGGACCTCCTGAAGCTTTCTTT.

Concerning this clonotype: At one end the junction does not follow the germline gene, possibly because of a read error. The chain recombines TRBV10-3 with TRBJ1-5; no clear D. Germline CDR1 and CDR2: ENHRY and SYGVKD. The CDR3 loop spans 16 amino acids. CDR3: CASSEANTRIGQPQHF. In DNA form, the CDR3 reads TGTGCCAGCAGTGAAGCGAACACGCGGATTGGTCAGCCCCAGCATTTT.

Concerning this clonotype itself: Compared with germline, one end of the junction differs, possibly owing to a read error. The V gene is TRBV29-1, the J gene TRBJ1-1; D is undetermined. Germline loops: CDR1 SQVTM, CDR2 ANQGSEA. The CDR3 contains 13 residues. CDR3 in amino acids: CSVVPDMNTEASF. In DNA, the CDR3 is TGCAGCGTAGTACCAGACATGAACACTGAAGCTTCCTTT.

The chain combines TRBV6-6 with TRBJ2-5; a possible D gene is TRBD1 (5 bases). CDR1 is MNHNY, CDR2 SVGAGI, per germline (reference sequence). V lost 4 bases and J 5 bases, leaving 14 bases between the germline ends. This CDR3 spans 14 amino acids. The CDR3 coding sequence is TGTGCCAGCAGTTTTCGCAGGGTTGGGGAGACCCAGTACTTC. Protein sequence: CASSFRRVGETQYF.

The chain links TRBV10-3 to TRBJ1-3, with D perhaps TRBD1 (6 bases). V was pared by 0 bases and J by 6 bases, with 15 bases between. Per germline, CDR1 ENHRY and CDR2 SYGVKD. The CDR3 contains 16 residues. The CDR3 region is CAISESPAGAENTIYF. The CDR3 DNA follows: TGTGCCATCAGTGAGTCGCCGGCAGGGGCCGAAAACACCATATATTTT.

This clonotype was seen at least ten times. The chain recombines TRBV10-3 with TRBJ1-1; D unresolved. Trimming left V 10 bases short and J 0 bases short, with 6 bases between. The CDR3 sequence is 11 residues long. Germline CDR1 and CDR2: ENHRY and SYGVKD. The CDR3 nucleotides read TGTGCCAGCAGAGTGAACACTGAAGCTTTCTTT. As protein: CASRVNTEAFF.

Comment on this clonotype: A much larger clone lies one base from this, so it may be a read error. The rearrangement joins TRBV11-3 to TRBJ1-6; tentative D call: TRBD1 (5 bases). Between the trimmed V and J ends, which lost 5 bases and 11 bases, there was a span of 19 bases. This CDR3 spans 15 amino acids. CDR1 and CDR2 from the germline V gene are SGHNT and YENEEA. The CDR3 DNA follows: TGTGCCAGCAGCCAAGATTCTCCAGGGAGGCCACCCCTCCACTTT. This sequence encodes CASSQDSPGRPPLHF.

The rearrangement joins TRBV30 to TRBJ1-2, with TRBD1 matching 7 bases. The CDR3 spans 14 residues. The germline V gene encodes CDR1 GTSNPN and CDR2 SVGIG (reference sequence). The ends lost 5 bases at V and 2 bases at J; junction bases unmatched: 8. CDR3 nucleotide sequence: TGTGCCTGGGGCCCGGACAGGCCGAACTATGGCTACACCTTC. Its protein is CAWGPDRPNYGYTF.

CDR3 residues: CASSQVNQGRGGYTF. As DNA, the CDR3 is TGTGCCAGCAGCCAAGTCAATCAGGGGCGCGGTGGCTACACCTTC. The chain uses TRBV3-1 and TRBJ1-2, with D perhaps TRBD1 (6 bases). The germline V and J ends were trimmed by 1 base and 7 bases, with 16 bases remaining between them. The CDR3 spans 15 residues. The germline V gene has CDR1 LGHDT and CDR2 YNNKEL (reference sequence).

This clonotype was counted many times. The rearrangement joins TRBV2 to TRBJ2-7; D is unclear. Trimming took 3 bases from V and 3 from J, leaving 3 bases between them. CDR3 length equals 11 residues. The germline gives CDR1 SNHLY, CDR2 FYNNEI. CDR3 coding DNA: TGTGCCAGCAGTGACATCTACGAGCAGTACTTC. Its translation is CASSDIYEQYF. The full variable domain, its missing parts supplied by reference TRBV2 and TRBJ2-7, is EPEVTQTPSHQVTQMGQEVILRCVPISNHLYFYWYRQILGQKVEFLVSFYNNEISEKSEIFDDQFSVERPDGSNFTLKIRSTKLEDSAMYFCASSDIYEQYFGPGTRLTVT.

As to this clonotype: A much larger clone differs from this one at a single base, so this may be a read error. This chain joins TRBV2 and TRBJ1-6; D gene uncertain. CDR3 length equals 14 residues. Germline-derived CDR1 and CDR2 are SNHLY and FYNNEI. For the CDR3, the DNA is TGTGCCAGCAGTTTGTTTGACTCGAATTCATCCCTCCACTTT. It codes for CASSLFDSNSSLHF. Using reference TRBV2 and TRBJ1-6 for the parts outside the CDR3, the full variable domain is EPEVTQTPSHQVTQMGQEVILRCVPISNHLYFYWYRQILGQKVEFLVSFYNNEISEKSEIFDDQFSVERPDGSNFTLKIRSTKLEDSAMYFCASSLFDSNSSLHFGNGTRLTVT.

Here the CDR3 reads CASSFPGEEKLFF. The DNA of the CDR3 is TGTGCCAGCAGTTTCCCCGGGGAAGAAAAACTGTTTTTT. This chain joins TRBV2 and TRBJ1-4; no definite D call. Germline lookup yields CDR1 SNHLY and CDR2 FYNNEI. Trimming cost V 5 bases and J 8 bases, with 12 bases left between them. This CDR3 contains 13 residues.

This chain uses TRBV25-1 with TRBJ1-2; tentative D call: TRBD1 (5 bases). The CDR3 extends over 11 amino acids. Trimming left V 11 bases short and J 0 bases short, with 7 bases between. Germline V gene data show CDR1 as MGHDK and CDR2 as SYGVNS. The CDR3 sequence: CAQGSNYGYTF. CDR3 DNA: TGTGCCCAGGGCTCTAACTATGGCTACACCTTC.

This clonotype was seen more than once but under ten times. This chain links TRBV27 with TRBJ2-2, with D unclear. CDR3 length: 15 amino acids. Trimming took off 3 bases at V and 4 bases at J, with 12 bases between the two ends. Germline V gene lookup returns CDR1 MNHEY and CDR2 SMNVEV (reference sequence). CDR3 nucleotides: TGTGCCAGCAGTTTTAGGAACAGACCCACCGGGGAGCTGTTTTTT. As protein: CASSFRNRPTGELFF.

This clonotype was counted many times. The CDR3 nucleotides are TGTGCCAGTAGAACAGGGTATGAAAAACTGTTTTTT. This translates into CASRTGYEKLFF. The genes are TRBV19 and TRBJ1-4, with D possibly matching TRBD1 (6 bases). CDR3 length: 12 residues. Trimming removed 6 bases from V and 6 bases from J, with 8 bases in between. Per the germline V gene, CDR1 is LNHDA and CDR2 is SQIVND (reference sequence).

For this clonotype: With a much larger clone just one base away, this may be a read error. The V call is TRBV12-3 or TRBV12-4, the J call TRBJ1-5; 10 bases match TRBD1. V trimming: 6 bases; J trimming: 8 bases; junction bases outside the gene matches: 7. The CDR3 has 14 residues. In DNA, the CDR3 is TGTGCCAGCAGGCCCGGGACAGGGGTTGAGCCCCAGCATTTT. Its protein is CASRPGTGVEPQHF.

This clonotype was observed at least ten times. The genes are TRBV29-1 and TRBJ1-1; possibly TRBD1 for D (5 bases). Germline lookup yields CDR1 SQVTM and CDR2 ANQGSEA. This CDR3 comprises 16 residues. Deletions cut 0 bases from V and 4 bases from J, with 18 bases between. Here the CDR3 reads CSVEDRGGRVSTEAFF. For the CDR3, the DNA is TGCAGCGTTGAAGATCGGGGGGGTCGTGTGAGCACTGAAGCTTTCTTT.